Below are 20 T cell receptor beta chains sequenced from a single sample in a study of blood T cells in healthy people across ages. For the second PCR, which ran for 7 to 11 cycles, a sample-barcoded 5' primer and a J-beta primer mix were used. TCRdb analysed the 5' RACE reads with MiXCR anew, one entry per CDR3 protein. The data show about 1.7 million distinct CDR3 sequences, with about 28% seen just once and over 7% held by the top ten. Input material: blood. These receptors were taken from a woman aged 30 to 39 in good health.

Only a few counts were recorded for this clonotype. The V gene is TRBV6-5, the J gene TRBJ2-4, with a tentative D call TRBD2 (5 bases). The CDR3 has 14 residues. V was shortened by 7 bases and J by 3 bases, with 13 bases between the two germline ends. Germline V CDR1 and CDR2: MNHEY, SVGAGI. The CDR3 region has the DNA TGTGCCAGCATTGCCCCTCGGGGCAAAAACATTCAGTACTTC. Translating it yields CASIAPRGKNIQYF.

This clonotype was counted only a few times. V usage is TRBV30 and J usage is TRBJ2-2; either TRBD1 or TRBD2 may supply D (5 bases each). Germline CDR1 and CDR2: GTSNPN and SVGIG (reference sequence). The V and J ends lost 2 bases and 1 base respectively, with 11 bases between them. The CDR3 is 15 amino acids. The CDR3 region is CAWSWGSLNTGELFF. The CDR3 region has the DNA TGTGCCTGGAGTTGGGGGAGCCTGAACACCGGGGAGCTGTTTTTT.

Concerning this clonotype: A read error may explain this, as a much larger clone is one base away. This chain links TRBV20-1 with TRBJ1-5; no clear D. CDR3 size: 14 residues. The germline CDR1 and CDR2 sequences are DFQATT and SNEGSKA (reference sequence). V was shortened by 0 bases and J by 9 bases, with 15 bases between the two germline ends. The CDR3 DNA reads TGCAGTGCTAGAGACCCCGAGGGAAGGCGGCCCCAGCATTTT. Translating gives CSARDPEGRRPQHF.

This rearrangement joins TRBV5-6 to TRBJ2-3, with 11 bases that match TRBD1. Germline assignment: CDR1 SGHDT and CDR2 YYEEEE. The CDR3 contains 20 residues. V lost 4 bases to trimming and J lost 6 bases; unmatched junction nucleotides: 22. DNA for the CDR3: TGTGCCAGCAGCAAGCTTGGTATTAGGGGACAGGGGGTGGATCGGGATACGCAGTATTTT. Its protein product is CASSKLGIRGQGVDRDTQYF.

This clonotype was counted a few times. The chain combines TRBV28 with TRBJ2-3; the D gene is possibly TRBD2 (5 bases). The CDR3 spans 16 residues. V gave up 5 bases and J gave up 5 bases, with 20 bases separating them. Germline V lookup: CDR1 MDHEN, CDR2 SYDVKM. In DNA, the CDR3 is TGTGCCAGCAGTGGCCTTCGGCGGGCAGATGGAGATACGCAGTATTTT. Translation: CASSGLRRADGDTQYF.

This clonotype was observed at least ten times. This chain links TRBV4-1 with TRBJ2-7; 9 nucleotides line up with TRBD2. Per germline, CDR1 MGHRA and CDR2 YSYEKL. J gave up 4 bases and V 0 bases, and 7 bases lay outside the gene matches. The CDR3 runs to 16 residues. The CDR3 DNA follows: TGCGCCAGCAGCCAAGATCACGGACTAGCGCTTTACGAGCAGTACTTC. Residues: CASSQDHGLALYEQYF.

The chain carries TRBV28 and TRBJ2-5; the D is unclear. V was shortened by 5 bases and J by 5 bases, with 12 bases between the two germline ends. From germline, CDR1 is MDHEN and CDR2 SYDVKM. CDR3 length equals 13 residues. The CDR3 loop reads CASSTERSETQYF. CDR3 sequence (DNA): TGTGCCAGCAGTACAGAAAGGTCGGAGACCCAGTACTTC.

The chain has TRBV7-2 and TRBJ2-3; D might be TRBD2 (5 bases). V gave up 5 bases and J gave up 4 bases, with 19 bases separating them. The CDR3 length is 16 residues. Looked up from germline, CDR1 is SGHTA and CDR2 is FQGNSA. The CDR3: CASSEGWTPSPDTQYF. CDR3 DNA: TGTGCCAGCAGCGAGGGATGGACCCCATCCCCAGATACGCAGTATTTT.

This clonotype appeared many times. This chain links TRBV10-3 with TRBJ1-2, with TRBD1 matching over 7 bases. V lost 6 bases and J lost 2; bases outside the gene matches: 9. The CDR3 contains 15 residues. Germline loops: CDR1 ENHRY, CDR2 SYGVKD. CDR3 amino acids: CAISSRDRGNYGYTF. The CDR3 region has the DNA TGTGCCATCAGCAGCCGGGACAGAGGAAACTATGGCTACACCTTC.

The CDR3 sequence is CSVVRTGPPIPFF. CDR3 coding DNA: TGCAGCGTTGTAAGGACAGGCCCTCCAATCCCTTTCTTT. The chain joins TRBV29-1 to TRBJ1-1, with TRBD1 matching over 7 bases. There are 13 residues in the CDR3. Germline lookup yields CDR1 SQVTM and CDR2 ANQGSEA. V shed 4 bases, J shed 12 bases, and the junction held 14 bases outside the gene matches.

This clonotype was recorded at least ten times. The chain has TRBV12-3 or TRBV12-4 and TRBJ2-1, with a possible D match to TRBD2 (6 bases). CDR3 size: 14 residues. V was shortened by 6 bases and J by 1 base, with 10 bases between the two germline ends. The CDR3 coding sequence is TGTGCCAGCAGCCGCGGGAATTCCTACAATGAGCAGTTCTTC. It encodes CASSRGNSYNEQFF.

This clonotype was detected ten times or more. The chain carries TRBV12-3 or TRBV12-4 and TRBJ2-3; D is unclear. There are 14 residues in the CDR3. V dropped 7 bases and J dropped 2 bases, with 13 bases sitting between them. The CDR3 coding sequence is TGTGCCAGCACCCGTACAGAGAACACAGATACGCAGTATTTT. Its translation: CASTRTENTDTQYF.

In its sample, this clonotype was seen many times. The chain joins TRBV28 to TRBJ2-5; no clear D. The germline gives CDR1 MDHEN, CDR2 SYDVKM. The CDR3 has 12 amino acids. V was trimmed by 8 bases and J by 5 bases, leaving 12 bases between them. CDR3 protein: CASQARRETQYF. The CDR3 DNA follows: TGTGCCAGCCAAGCTAGAAGGGAGACCCAGTACTTC.

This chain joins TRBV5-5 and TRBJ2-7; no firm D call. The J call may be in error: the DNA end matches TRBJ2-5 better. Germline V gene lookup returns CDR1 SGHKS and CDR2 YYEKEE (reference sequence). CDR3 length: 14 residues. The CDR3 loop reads CASSLGWVWETQYF. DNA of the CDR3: TGTGCCAGCAGCTTGGGCTGGGTATGGGAGACCCAGTACTTC.

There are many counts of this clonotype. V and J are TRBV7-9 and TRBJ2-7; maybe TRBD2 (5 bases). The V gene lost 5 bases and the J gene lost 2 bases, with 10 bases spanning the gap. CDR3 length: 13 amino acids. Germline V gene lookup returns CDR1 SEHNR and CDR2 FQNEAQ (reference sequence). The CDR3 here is CASSKGLTYEQYF. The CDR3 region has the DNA TGTGCCAGCAGCAAAGGACTGACCTACGAGCAGTACTTC.

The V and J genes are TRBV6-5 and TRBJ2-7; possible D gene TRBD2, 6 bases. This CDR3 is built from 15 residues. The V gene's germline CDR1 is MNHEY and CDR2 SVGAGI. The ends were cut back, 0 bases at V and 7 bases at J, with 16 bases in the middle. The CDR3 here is CASSYSEEGSKEQYF. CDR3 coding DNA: TGTGCCAGCAGTTACTCCGAGGAGGGGAGTAAGGAGCAGTACTTC.

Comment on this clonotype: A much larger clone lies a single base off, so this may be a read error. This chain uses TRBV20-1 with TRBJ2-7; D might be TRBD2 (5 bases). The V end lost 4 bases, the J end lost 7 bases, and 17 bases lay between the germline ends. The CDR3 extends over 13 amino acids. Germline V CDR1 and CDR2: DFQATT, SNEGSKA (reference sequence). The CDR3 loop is CSAKGENSNEQYF. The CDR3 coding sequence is TGCAGTGCTAAGGGAGAGAACAGCAATGAGCAGTACTTC.

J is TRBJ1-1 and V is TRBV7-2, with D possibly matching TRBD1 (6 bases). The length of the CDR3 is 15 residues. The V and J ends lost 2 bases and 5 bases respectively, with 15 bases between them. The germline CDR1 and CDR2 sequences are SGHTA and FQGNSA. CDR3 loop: CASSLYEGGGTEAFF. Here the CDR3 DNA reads TGTGCCAGCAGCTTATACGAGGGAGGGGGTACTGAAGCTTTCTTT.

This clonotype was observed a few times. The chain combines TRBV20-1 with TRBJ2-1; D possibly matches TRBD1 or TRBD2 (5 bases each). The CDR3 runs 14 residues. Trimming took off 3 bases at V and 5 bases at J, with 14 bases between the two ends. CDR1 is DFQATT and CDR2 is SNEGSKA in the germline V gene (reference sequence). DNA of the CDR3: TGCAGTGCTAGCAGCCAGGGACCAAACAATGAGCAGTTCTTC. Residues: CSASSQGPNNEQFF.

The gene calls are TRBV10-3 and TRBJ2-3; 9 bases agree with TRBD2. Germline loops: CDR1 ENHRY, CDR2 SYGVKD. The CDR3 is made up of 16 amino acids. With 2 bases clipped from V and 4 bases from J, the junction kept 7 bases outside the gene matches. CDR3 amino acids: CAISEEGGRAPDTQYF. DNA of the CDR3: TGTGCCATCAGTGAGGAGGGCGGGAGGGCCCCAGATACGCAGTATTTT.